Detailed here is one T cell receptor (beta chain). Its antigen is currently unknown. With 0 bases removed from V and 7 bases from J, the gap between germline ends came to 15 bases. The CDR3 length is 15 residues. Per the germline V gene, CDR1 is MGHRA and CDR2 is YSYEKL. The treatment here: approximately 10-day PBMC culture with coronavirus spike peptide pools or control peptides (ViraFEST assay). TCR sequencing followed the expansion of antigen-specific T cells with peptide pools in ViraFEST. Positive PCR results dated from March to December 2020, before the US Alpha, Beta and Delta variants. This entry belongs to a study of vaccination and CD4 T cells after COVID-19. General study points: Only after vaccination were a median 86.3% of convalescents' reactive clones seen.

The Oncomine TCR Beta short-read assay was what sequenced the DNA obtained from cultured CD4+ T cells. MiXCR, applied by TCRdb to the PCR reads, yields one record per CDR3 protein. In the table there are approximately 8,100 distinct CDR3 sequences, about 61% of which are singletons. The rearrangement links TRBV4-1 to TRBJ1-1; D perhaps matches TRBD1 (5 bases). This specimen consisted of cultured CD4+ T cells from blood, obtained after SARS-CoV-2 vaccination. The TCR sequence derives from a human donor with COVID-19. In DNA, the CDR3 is TGCGCCAGCAGCCAAGATCCTGGACAATCTCTTGAAGCTTTCTTT. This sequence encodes CASSQDPGQSLEAFF.